This is a list of T cell receptor beta chains from one sample in a study of response to subunit inactivated influenza vaccine. Each CDR3 protein is one row after TCRdb ran MiXCR on the RT-PCR reads. The data contain around 570,000 distinct CDR3 sequences, about 7.6% of them singletons. The sample consisted of PBMCs from blood, taken roughly 24 months after vaccination. Receptors originate from a man between 45 and 75 years old who received an inactivated influenza vaccine. Each CDR3 is given with its conserved first and last residue. Each record gives: CDR3 length, clone size, J gene, V gene, D gene, CDR3 DNA, CDR3 protein. A D gene is named only where the DNA matches it firmly. A row's size may be missing; if present it is once, few, many or a size class.

14 NA TRBJ2-7 TRBV20-1 TRBD1 TGCAGTGCTAGCCAACCGGGACAGGGATACGAGCAGTACTTC CSASQPGQGYEQYF
15 many TRBJ2-5 TRBV4-2 NA TGTGCCAGCAGCCCACGGCGGGGGCCGAGGGAGACCCAGTACTTC CASSPRRGPRETQYF
16 many TRBJ2-1 TRBV5-5 TRBD2 TGTGCCAGCAGCTCCCTCCGGGGGGGCCAATGGAATGAGCAGTTCTTC CASSSLRGGQWNEQFF
11 many TRBJ1-4 TRBV16 NA TGTGCCAGCAGCGTAGCGGAAAAACTGTTTTTT CASSVAEKLFF
15 few TRBJ2-1 TRBV4-1 NA TGCGCCAGCAGCCAAGTTAAGTCCGAGTTCGGTGAGCAGTTCTTC CASSQVKSEFGEQFF
16 NA TRBJ2-7 TRBV12-3/TRBV12-4 TRBD1 TGTGCCAGCAGTTTAGCTGGGACAGGGTACTCCTACGAGCAGTACTTC CASSLAGTGYSYEQYF
14 NA TRBJ1-2 TRBV28 NA TGTGCCAGCAGTTTACCCCGGGGCCACTATGGCTACACCTTC CASSLPRGHYGYTF
16 many TRBJ2-2 TRBV7-2 NA TGTGCCAGCAGCTTAGAAGCGACCGTGAACACCGGGGAGCTGTTTTTT CASSLEATVNTGELFF
19 many TRBJ2-5 TRBV7-8 TRBD2 TGTGCCAGCAGCCAACTGCTCGGAAAAGTGGGAGGGCCTTGGGAGACCCAGTACTTC CASSQLLGKVGGPWETQYF
14 many TRBJ2-7 TRBV20-1 TRBD2 TGCAGTGCTAGAGACCCACGGGGGGACTACGAGCAGTACTTC CSARDPRGDYEQYF
16 few TRBJ2-3 TRBV28 TRBD2 TGTGCCAGCAGTTCACTGAGCGGGGCGGGGACAGATACGCAGTATTTT CASSSLSGAGTDTQYF
14 few TRBJ2-7 TRBV2 NA TGTGCCAGCAGTATCGGGGCGCCGCCCTACGAGCAGTACTTC CASSIGAPPYEQYF
15 many TRBJ2-7 TRBV28 TRBD2 TGTGCCAGCAGTTTACTAGCGGGGGGCAGGGGCGAGCAGTACTTC CASSLLAGGRGEQYF
13 few TRBJ1-1 TRBV29-1 NA TGCAGCGTTGAAGACAGGGTGAGCACTGAAGCTTTCTTT CSVEDRVSTEAFF
14 many TRBJ2-1 TRBV27 TRBD2 TGTGCCAGCAGTTTGACTAGCGGGTACAATGAGCAGTTCTTC CASSLTSGYNEQFF
18 many TRBJ2-2 TRBV4-3 TRBD1 TGCGCCAGCAGCGGTGCCGGGGACAGGGGGCTCGGCACCGGGGAGCTGTTTTTT CASSGAGDRGLGTGELFF
14 few TRBJ2-7 TRBV27 NA TGTGCCAGCAGTTTATCGTCAGCTAATTACGAGCAGTACTTC CASSLSSANYEQYF
15 NA TRBJ2-2 TRBV20-1 TRBD2 TGCAGTGCTAGAACTAGCGGGAGAGGAGCCGGGGAGCTGTTTTTT CSARTSGRGAGELFF
17 NA TRBJ2-1 TRBV3-1 TRBD1 TGTGCCTGCAGCCGAAGAACCGGGACAGGCCCCTACAATGAGCAGTTCTTC CACSRRTGTGPYNEQFF
14 many TRBJ2-5 TRBV4-2 NA TGTGCCAGCAGCCAAGGAGTATATCAAGAGACCCAGTACTTC CASSQGVYQETQYF
22 few TRBJ1-3 TRBV21-1 NA TGTGCCAGCAGCAAAGAACTCGCGCGGGACAGGGGGCTCGCTTTCGCCCAAAACACCATATATTTT CASSKELARDRGLAFAQNTIYF
14 NA TRBJ2-3 TRBV24-1 NA TGTGCCACCAGTGATGGCAACTTGGGGGATACGCAGTATTTT CATSDGNLGDTQYF
13 few TRBJ1-5 TRBV5-6 TRBD1 TGTGCCAGCAGCAAAACAGGGGTTCAGCCCCAGCATTTT CASSKTGVQPQHF
15 NA TRBJ2-7 TRBV15 TRBD2 TGTGCCACCAGCAGAGAGGGCGGGGGGGTGTACGAGCAGTACTTC CATSREGGGVYEQYF
17 few TRBJ2-2 TRBV19 TRBD1 TGTGCCAGTAGTCCACCCATGGGACAGGTATCGACCGGGGAGCTGTTTTTT CASSPPMGQVSTGELFF
12 NA TRBJ2-4 TRBV20-1 NA TGCAGTGCAAGAGACAGCCCAAACATTCAGTACTTC CSARDSPNIQYF
13 NA TRBJ1-5 TRBV10-3 NA TGTGCCATCAGAGGGACCGCCGATCAGCCCCAGCATTTT CAIRGTADQPQHF
14 NA TRBJ2-2 TRBV15 TRBD1 TGTGCCACCAGCAGAGGGACAGGTACCGGGGAGCTGTTTTTT CATSRGTGTGELFF
17 few TRBJ1-5 TRBV6-2/TRBV6-3 TRBD1 TGTGCCAGCAGTTACTCGAAGTTTCGGACAGGGAGAAAGCCCCAGCATTTT CASSYSKFRTGRKPQHF
14 few TRBJ1-1 TRBV5-1 NA TGCGCCAGCAGCTTGAGCAAGGATAGGACTGAAGCTTTCTTT CASSLSKDRTEAFF
12 many TRBJ2-2 TRBV29-1 NA TGCAGCGTTGAAGATTCCACCGGGGAGCTGTTTTTT CSVEDSTGELFF